This T cell receptor beta chain was sequenced in a study of T cells in Graves' hyperthyroidism and ophthalmopathy. The wider study: Pretreatment peripheral blood was obtained at initial diagnosis. General observations from the study: Clonotypes that were expanded in thyroid above 0.001 mostly appeared in blood too.

Germline lookup yields CDR1 LGHDT and CDR2 YNNKEL (reference sequence). There are 13 residues in the CDR3. V was trimmed by 1 base and J by 6 bases, leaving 10 bases between them. Researchers defined stable Graves' hyperthyroidism as no ophthalmopathy progression within 18 months. Pregnant or lactating patients were excluded, as were those with uncontrolled infection or other autoimmune disease. This clonotype was observed many times. The antigen is undetermined. RNA transcripts were the template for amplifying TCR beta CDR3 regions. With the HTBI primer set, the TCR CDR3 went through a first round of RT-PCR. Each CDR3 protein gets one entry after TCRdb re-called the multiplex PCR reads with MiXCR. The sample includes about 500,000 distinct CDR3 sequences, about an eighth of them seen just once.

The clonotype was recovered from a young woman with Graves' hyperthyroidism. Sequencing was done on a sample of blood. This chain links TRBV3-1 with TRBJ2-7; D is possibly TRBD1 or TRBD2 (5 bases each). The CDR3 DNA is TGTGCCAGCAGCCAAGGGGGACCCGGCGAGCAGTACGTC. As protein: CASSQGGPGEQYV.